This TCR beta chain was sequenced in a study of OX40 agonist ivuxolimab in advanced cancers. Study context: Partial responses occurred in Three dose-escalation patients, one with hepatocellular carcinoma and two with cutaneous melanoma.

This clone was seen once. TCRdb's table, derived via immunoSEQ multiplex PCR, lists solely in-frame clones and lacks some. The sample lists some 86,000 clones, approximately 90% occurring once. V lost 7 bases and J lost 2; bases outside the gene matches: 4. This CDR3 is 12 amino acids long. Germline V lookup: CDR1 GTSNPN, CDR2 SVGIG (reference sequence). The clonotype was recovered from an adult with an advanced solid tumor such as melanoma, head and neck, liver or kidney cancer. The J gene is TRBJ2-7, the V gene TRBV30, with TRBD1 matching 8 bases. Sequences were derived from CD4+ or CD8+ T cells sorted from blood, sampled in a trial of the OX40 agonist ivuxolimab. The CDR3 region has the DNA TGTGCCTCCGGACAGGGCACCTACGAGCAGTACTTC. It specifies CASGQGTYEQYF. Combining the CDR3 with reference TRBV30 and TRBJ2-7 gives the whole variable domain SQTIHQWPATLVQPVGSPLSLECTVEGTSNPNLYWYRQAAGRGLQLLFYSVGIGQISSEVPQNLSASRPQDRQFILSSKKLLLSDSGFYLCASGQGTYEQYFGPGTRLTVT.